Below are 14 T cell receptor beta chains sequenced from a single sample in a study of T cell repertoires in cytomegalovirus infection. TCRdb ran MiXCR on the reads and lists one entry per CDR3 protein. In the table there are about 830,000 distinct CDR3 sequences, approximately 29% of which are singletons. These receptors' antigens are unknown. Sequencing was performed on cultured CD8+ T cells from PBMCs, taken from culture after CMV antigen stimulation. These receptor sequences come from a human donor in good health (CMV status not recorded). Some clones in this sample may be carry-over from other donors' samples.

The CDR3 sequence is CASSKVIRGAYEQFF. The CDR3 bases are TGTGCCAGCAGTAAGGTCATACGGGGGGCCTATGAGCAGTTCTTC. The chain couples TRBV2 to TRBJ2-1, with D perhaps matching TRBD2 (7 bases). This CDR3 region has 15 residues. The V end was cut by 5 bases, the J end by 8 bases, with 19 bases between. Germline CDR1 SNHLY, CDR2 FYNNEI.

This clonotype was seen a few times. CDR3 sequence reads: CVSSLEAGTASYEQYV. The CDR3 DNA reads as TGTGTCAGCAGCTTGGAGGCCGGGACGGCCTCCTACGAGCAGTACGTC. The genes are TRBV5-5 and TRBJ2-7, with D perhaps being TRBD1 or TRBD2 (5 bases each). Germline V lookup: CDR1 SGHKS, CDR2 YYEKEE (reference sequence). There are 16 residues in the CDR3.

This chain connects TRBV20-1 to TRBJ2-1; 13 bases fit TRBD2. V trimming: 8 bases; J trimming: 1 base; junction bases outside the gene matches: 8. The CDR3 runs 16 residues. Germline values: CDR1 DFQATT, CDR2 SNEGSKA (reference sequence). CDR3 region: CSLQTSGGPSYNEQFF. DNA for the CDR3: TGCAGTCTTCAGACTAGCGGGGGGCCTTCCTACAATGAGCAGTTCTTC.

This sequence joins TRBV7-9 and TRBJ2-3; D may be TRBD2 (6 bases). The germline V and J ends were trimmed by 2 bases and 2 bases, with 11 bases remaining between them. This CDR3 comprises 15 residues. Per germline, CDR1 SEHNR and CDR2 FQNEAQ (reference sequence). CDR3 loop: CASSLIAGTTDTQYF. The CDR3 DNA is TGTGCCAGCAGCTTAATCGCGGGGACCACAGATACGCAGTATTTT.

The V call is TRBV7-6, the J call TRBJ1-5; D is perhaps TRBD1 (5 bases). In germline, CDR1 is SGHVS, CDR2 FNYEAQ. The CDR3 loop spans 15 amino acids. The V gene lost 5 bases and the J gene lost 2 bases, with 13 bases spanning the gap. For the CDR3, the DNA is TGTGCCAGCAGCCAAATTCAGGGTGGCAATCAGCCCCAGCATTTT. Amino acids: CASSQIQGGNQPQHF.

In its sample, this clonotype was seen a few times. CDR3 coding DNA: TGTGCCAGCAGTTCACGGGCCGGCCGGGAGCTGTTTTTT. Translation: CASSSRAGRELFF. The gene calls are TRBV27 and TRBJ2-2; no definite D call. CDR1 is MNHEY and CDR2 is SMNVEV in the germline V gene (reference sequence). This CDR3 comprises 13 residues. The germline V and J ends were trimmed by 4 bases and 9 bases, with 12 bases remaining between them.

This chain uses TRBV28 with TRBJ1-1; D perhaps matches TRBD1 (6 bases). This CDR3 comprises 13 residues. Germline V gene lookup returns CDR1 MDHEN and CDR2 SYDVKM. V shed 11 bases and J shed 4 bases, with 17 bases lying between them. CDR3 loop: CASRVGALTEAFF. CDR3 nucleotide sequence: TGTGCCTCCCGCGTGGGGGCACTCACTGAAGCTTTCTTT.

This clonotype was picked up a small number of times. The chain uses TRBV7-6 and TRBJ2-3, with 9 bases fitting TRBD1. The CDR3 length is 16 residues. Germline CDR1 SGHVS, CDR2 FNYEAQ. J gave up 3 bases and V 5 bases, and 9 bases lay outside the gene matches. CDR3 DNA sequence: TGTGCCAGCAGCCTACCGGGACAGGGTCCGACAGATACGCAGTATTTT. It yields the protein CASSLPGQGPTDTQYF.

The V call is TRBV10-2, the J call TRBJ2-7; D might be TRBD1 (5 bases). Trimming cost V 11 bases and J 5 bases, with 19 bases left between them. Germline CDR1 reads WSHSY; CDR2 reads SAAADI. The CDR3 has 13 residues. CDR3 sequence: CAGADRSGNEQYV. CDR3 nucleotides: TGCGCCGGCGCCGACAGATCAGGGAACGAGCAGTACGTC.

The chain employs TRBV20-1 and TRBJ2-1; no clear D. Germline loops: CDR1 DFQATT, CDR2 SNEGSKA (reference sequence). This CDR3 is built from 15 residues. The V and J ends lost 3 bases and 2 bases respectively, with 14 bases between them. CDR3 sequence reads: CSASQERTTYNEQFF. In nucleotides, the CDR3 is TGCAGTGCTAGCCAGGAGAGGACCACCTACAATGAGCAGTTCTTC.

This clonotype turned up a few times. This rearrangement joins TRBV12-3 or TRBV12-4 to TRBJ1-2; 8 bases agree with TRBD1. The trim removed 5 bases at V and 3 bases at J, leaving 5 bases unmatched. The CDR3 spans 14 residues. The CDR3 sequence: CASSGETGDYGYTF. CDR3 DNA: TGTGCCAGCAGTGGCGAGACAGGGGACTATGGCTACACCTTC.

This clonotype came up a few times. The chain employs TRBV28 and TRBJ2-5, with 8 bases fitting TRBD1. The junction had 12 bases not matched to a gene; V was cut back by 7 bases and J by 2 bases. CDR1 is MDHEN, CDR2 SYDVKM, per germline. This CDR3 spans 16 amino acids. CDR3: CASKGKDRGLQETQYF. The CDR3 DNA sequence: TGTGCCAGCAAGGGAAAAGACAGGGGTTTGCAAGAGACCCAGTACTTC.

The chain couples TRBV24-1 to TRBJ1-4, with 10 positions matching TRBD1. V shed 7 bases and J 3 bases; nucleotides not matched to a gene: 7. This CDR3 spans 16 amino acids. Germline assignment: CDR1 KGHDR and CDR2 SFDVKD. CDR3 nucleotides: TGTGCCACCAGCCCGGGACAGGGGCCTGCTAATGAAAAACTGTTTTTT. Its translation: CATSPGQGPANEKLFF.

The chain is built from TRBV4-1 and TRBJ1-5, with a tentative D call TRBD1 (6 bases). Trimming took 2 bases from V and 2 from J, leaving 16 bases between them. CDR1 is MGHRA and CDR2 is YSYEKL in the germline V gene. The CDR3 loop spans 17 amino acids. CDR3 coding DNA: TGCGCCAGCAGCCAAAACAGGGCTTCCTATGGCAATCAGCCCCAGCATTTT. Its translation is CASSQNRASYGNQPQHF.